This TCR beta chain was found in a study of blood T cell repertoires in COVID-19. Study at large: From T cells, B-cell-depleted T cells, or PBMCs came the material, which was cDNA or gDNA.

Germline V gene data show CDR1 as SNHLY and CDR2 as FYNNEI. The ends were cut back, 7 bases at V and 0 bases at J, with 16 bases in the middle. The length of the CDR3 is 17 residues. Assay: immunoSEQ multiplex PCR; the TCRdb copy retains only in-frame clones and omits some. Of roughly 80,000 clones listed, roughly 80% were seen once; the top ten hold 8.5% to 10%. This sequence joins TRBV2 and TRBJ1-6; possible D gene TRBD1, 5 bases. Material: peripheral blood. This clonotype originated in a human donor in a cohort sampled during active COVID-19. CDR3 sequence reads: CASNGRAGGSYNSPLHF. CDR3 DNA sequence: TGTGCCAGCAATGGCAGGGCCGGGGGCTCCTATAATTCACCCCTCCACTTT.